The next 29 T cell receptor beta chains were all read from a single sample in a study of OX40 agonist ivuxolimab in advanced cancers. Clones were read by immunoSEQ multiplex PCR, and TCRdb kept only the in-frame ones, dropping some. The data hold 65,000 to 90,000 clones, with approximately 90% observed a single time. The sequencing used CD4+ or CD8+ T cells sorted from blood, collected in a trial of the OX40 agonist ivuxolimab. The receptors were sampled from an adult with an advanced solid tumor such as melanoma, head and neck, liver or kidney cancer.

V usage is TRBV18 and J usage is TRBJ1-2, with D uncertain. Trimming left V 3 bases short and J 4 bases short, with 9 bases between. The CDR3 runs 13 residues. Germline V gives CDR1 KGHSH, CDR2 LQKENI. The CDR3 DNA is TGTGCCAGCTCACCCGGGTGGGTCTATGGCTACACCTTC. Its protein product is CASSPGWVYGYTF.

This sequence joins TRBV29-1 and TRBJ1-2; TRBD1 might be the D (6 bases). The CDR3 consists of 13 residues. Trimming shortened V by 8 bases and J by 2 bases, and 15 bases separated the two germline ends. CDR1 is SQVTM and CDR2 is ANQGSEA in the germline V gene. DNA for the CDR3: TGCAGCACTCACAGGGACTCCAACTATGGCTACACCTTC. The encoded protein is CSTHRDSNYGYTF.

V is TRBV5-1 and J is TRBJ1-1; the D is unclear. This CDR3 region has 15 residues. V lost 0 bases to trimming and J lost 0 bases, with 9 bases between them. Looked up from germline, CDR1 is SGHRS and CDR2 is YFSETQ. The CDR3 loop is CASSLVPAMNTEAFF. CDR3 sequence (DNA): TGCGCCAGCAGCTTGGTCCCGGCTATGAACACTGAAGCTTTCTTT.

This clone was seen only once. The chain recombines TRBV5-6 with TRBJ2-7, with D possibly being TRBD1 (5 bases). The length of the CDR3 is 14 residues. Per the germline V gene, CDR1 is SGHDT and CDR2 is YYEEEE. Between the trimmed V and J ends, which lost 0 bases and 5 bases, there was a span of 12 bases. In DNA form, the CDR3 reads TGTGCCAGCAGCTTGGAAAGGGGCAACAACGAGCAGTACTTC. Encoded protein: CASSLERGNNEQYF.

The chain joins TRBV30 to TRBJ1-1; unclear D gene. Between the trimmed V and J ends, which lost 0 bases and 5 bases, there was a span of 10 bases. Germline values: CDR1 GTSNPN, CDR2 SVGIG (reference sequence). The CDR3 consists of 13 residues. Here the CDR3 DNA reads TGTGCCTGGAGTGTCGACGGTGGGACTGAAGCTTTCTTT. Translation: CAWSVDGGTEAFF.

The chain combines TRBV5-3 with TRBJ1-4; unclear D gene. TRBV5-3 is sorted into the ORF group, with uncertain function. Trimming removed 4 bases at V and 3 bases at J, with 13 bases between. The CDR3 has 15 amino acids. The CDR3 region has the DNA TGTGCCAGAAGCCTCGCATGCGGAGCTAATGAAAAACTGTTTTTT. Protein sequence: CARSLACGANEKLFF.

The genes are TRBV18 and TRBJ2-7; 8 bases fit TRBD1. From germline, CDR1 is KGHSH and CDR2 LQKENI. V shed 2 bases, J shed 2 bases, and the junction held 2 bases outside the gene matches. This CDR3 spans 14 amino acids. The CDR3 coding sequence is TGTGCCAGCTCACCAGGGGACAGGCCCTACGAGCAGTACTTC. Translation: CASSPGDRPYEQYF.

The J gene is TRBJ1-2, the V gene TRBV27; perhaps TRBD1 as D (5 bases). Germline CDR1 is MNHEY and CDR2 is SMNVEV (reference sequence). The CDR3 covers 16 residues. V shed 5 bases and J shed 4 bases, with 20 bases lying between them. The CDR3 loop reads CASSLLGGDGGYGYTF. CDR3 coding DNA: TGTGCCAGCAGTCTACTTGGGGGGGACGGAGGCTATGGCTACACCTTC.

This chain links TRBV19 with TRBJ1-5; D might be TRBD1 (5 bases). Germline assignment: CDR1 LNHDA and CDR2 SQIVND (reference sequence). V was shortened by 4 bases and J by 2 bases, with 15 bases between the two germline ends. CDR3 length equals 16 residues. The CDR3 nucleotides are TGTGCCAGTAGTACCCTTAGGGGTTGGGGCAATCAGCCCCAGCATTTT. It is translated as CASSTLRGWGNQPQHF.

The CDR3 reads CASSLIGDTQYF. CDR3 sequence (DNA): TGTGCCAGCAGCTTAATCGGCGATACGCAGTATTTT. The rearrangement links TRBV7-6 to TRBJ2-3; D is undetermined. Trimming removed 2 bases from V and 6 bases from J, with 6 bases in between. The germline V gene encodes CDR1 SGHVS and CDR2 FNYEAQ. The length of the CDR3 is 12 residues.

V gene TRBV6-4 combines with J gene TRBJ2-1, with D maybe TRBD2 (6 bases). Trimming took off 3 bases at V and 1 base at J, with 10 bases between the two ends. The CDR3 runs 15 residues. Germline assignment: CDR1 MRHNA and CDR2 SNTAGT. In DNA form, the CDR3 reads TGTGCCAGCAGTGAGTACGGGGGATCCTACAATGAGCAGTTCTTC. It specifies CASSEYGGSYNEQFF.

V usage is TRBV27 and J usage is TRBJ1-2; 9 bases fit TRBD1. Germline V gives CDR1 MNHEY, CDR2 SMNVEV (reference sequence). With 4 bases clipped from V and 6 bases from J, the junction kept 3 bases outside the gene matches. This CDR3 spans 13 amino acids. This CDR3 is CASSWTGDHGYTF. In DNA form, the CDR3 reads TGTGCCAGCAGTTGGACAGGGGACCATGGCTACACCTTC.

V and J are TRBV7-9 and TRBJ2-1, with 9 bases aligning to TRBD2. The CDR3 totals 15 residues. Germline V gene sequence: CDR1 SEHNR, CDR2 FQNEAQ (reference sequence). V lost 5 bases to trimming and J lost 4 bases; unmatched junction nucleotides: 6. CDR3 loop: CASSPQRGAYNEQFF. The DNA of the CDR3 is TGTGCCAGCAGCCCCCAGCGGGGGGCTTACAATGAGCAGTTCTTC.

The V gene is TRBV15, the J gene TRBJ1-5, with D unresolved. The CDR3 runs 15 residues. Per germline, CDR1 LNHNV and CDR2 YYDKDF (reference sequence). Trimming cost V 0 bases and J 5 bases, with 11 bases left between them. For the CDR3, the DNA is TGTGCCACCAGCAGAGACTTTGGGGATGATCAGCCCCAGCATTTT. Amino acid sequence: CATSRDFGDDQPQHF.

V and J are TRBV9 and TRBJ2-2; D is possibly TRBD2 (6 bases). The CDR3 is 16 amino acids. Germline assignment: CDR1 SGDLS and CDR2 YYNGEE. V was clipped by 2 bases and J by 3 bases, with 14 bases between them. The CDR3 DNA sequence: TGTGCCAGCAGCGTTTATCCCGTAGCGGACACCGGGGAGCTGTTTTTT. Its protein is CASSVYPVADTGELFF.

This clone showed up just once. This sequence joins TRBV12-5 and TRBJ1-1; 10 nucleotides align to TRBD1. This CDR3 has 15 residues. Germline loops: CDR1 LGHNT, CDR2 FRNRAP. V was pared by 7 bases and J by 11 bases, with 16 bases of the junction left unmatched. The CDR3 DNA reads as TGTGCTAGTGACGGGTCGACAGGGGGCGGATTGAGGGCTTTCTTT. It is translated as CASDGSTGGGLRAFF.

The chain joins TRBV4-1 to TRBJ2-1, with D possibly matching TRBD1 (6 bases). Trimming removed 4 bases from V and 5 bases from J, with 15 bases in between. In germline, CDR1 is MGHRA, CDR2 YSYEKL. The CDR3 contains 15 residues. The CDR3 loop reads CASSLLTGRDNEQFF. The CDR3 nucleotides read TGCGCCAGCAGCCTCCTCACAGGGCGTGACAATGAGCAGTTCTTC.

This clone was seen only once. The rearrangement links TRBV7-8 to TRBJ1-2; TRBD1 is a possible D gene (5 bases). Germline V CDR1 and CDR2: SGHVS, FQNEAQ. Trimming removed 3 bases at V and 5 bases at J, with 22 bases between. This CDR3 is built from 17 residues. CDR3 region: CASSFFRQGSRSYGYTF. The CDR3, as DNA: TGTGCCAGCAGCTTTTTTAGGCAGGGTTCGCGCTCGTATGGCTACACCTTC.

V is TRBV10-2 and J is TRBJ1-2; D is unresolved. The V gene lost 0 bases and the J gene lost 6 bases, with 14 bases spanning the gap. The CDR3 sequence is 15 residues long. CDR1 and CDR2 (germline): WSHSY, SAAADI. The CDR3 protein is CASSESTSQVNGYTF. The CDR3, as DNA: TGCGCCAGCAGTGAGTCGACCTCGCAGGTGAATGGCTACACCTTC.

This clone was observed once. This chain uses TRBV27 with TRBJ1-1, with D unresolved. Germline assignment: CDR1 MNHEY and CDR2 SMNVEV (reference sequence). The CDR3 loop spans 14 amino acids. V shed 3 bases and J shed 2 bases, with 10 bases lying between them. The CDR3 DNA is TGTGCCAGCAGTTTTAGTCCAGCAAACACTGAAGCTTTCTTT. Translating gives CASSFSPANTEAFF.

The gene calls are TRBV10-2 and TRBJ1-5; 7 nucleotides align to TRBD1. The CDR3 loop spans 15 amino acids. Trimming cost V 5 bases and J 4 bases; bases outside gene matches: 8. Germline V lookup: CDR1 WSHSY, CDR2 SAAADI. The CDR3 loop is CASSTGQAQNQPQHF. DNA of the CDR3: TGCGCCAGCAGTACCGGACAGGCGCAAAATCAGCCCCAGCATTTT.

This clone came up once. This chain links TRBV6-1 with TRBJ2-1, with D possibly being TRBD2 (6 bases). V shed 3 bases and J shed 2 bases, with 11 bases lying between them. Looked up from germline, CDR1 is MNHNS and CDR2 is SASEGT. The CDR3 has 15 amino acids. The CDR3 bases are TGTGCCAGCAGTGACGGGACTCTAACCTACAATGAGCAGTTCTTC. Amino acids: CASSDGTLTYNEQFF.

This chain links TRBV7-9 with TRBJ1-1; no reliable D call. CDR3 length: 14 residues. Trimming removed 2 bases from V and 1 base from J, with 8 bases in between. Per germline, CDR1 SEHNR and CDR2 FQNEAQ (reference sequence). CDR3 nucleotide sequence: TGTGCCAGCAGCTTAAGTGAGGGGAACACTGAAGCTTTCTTT. This gives the protein CASSLSEGNTEAFF.

In this sample, this clone turned up a few times. The chain has TRBV6-4 and TRBJ2-2; D not resolved. Germline V gives CDR1 MRHNA, CDR2 SNTAGT. The CDR3 runs 14 residues. Trimming pared 0 bases from V and 3 bases from J, leaving 5 bases between. The chain's CDR3 is CASSDSTDTGELFF. The CDR3 region has the DNA TGTGCCAGCAGTGACTCGACGGACACCGGGGAGCTGTTTTTT.

The gene calls are TRBV5-4 and TRBJ2-3; 10 positions match TRBD2. J was trimmed by 2 bases and V by 4 bases; bases with no gene match: 7. In germline, CDR1 is SGHNT, CDR2 YYREEE (reference sequence). CDR3 size: 16 residues. DNA of the CDR3: TGTGCCAGCAGCGGCGTCGGACTAGCGGACACAGATACGCAGTATTTT. This sequence encodes CASSGVGLADTDTQYF. Filled out from reference TRBV5-4 and TRBJ2-3, the complete variable domain reads ETGVTQSPTHLIKTRGQQVTLRCSSQSGHNTVSWYQQALGQGPQFIFQYYREEENGRGNFPPRFSGLQFPNYSSELNVNALELDDSALYLCASSGVGLADTDTQYFGPGTRLTVL.

The CDR3 nucleotides read TGTGCCAGCAGCTTGCGAGGGCAGTACCCCTACGAGCAGTACTTC. It encodes CASSLRGQYPYEQYF. This chain connects TRBV5-8 to TRBJ2-7; weak D call: TRBD2 (5 bases). The CDR3 length is 15 residues. V lost 1 base, J lost 2 bases, and 13 bases lay in between. The germline CDR1 and CDR2 sequences are SGHTS and YDEGEE.

This sequence joins TRBV9 and TRBJ1-2; D may be TRBD1 (6 bases). The germline gives CDR1 SGDLS, CDR2 YYNGEE. The V end was cut by 3 bases, the J end by 2 bases, with 8 bases between. This CDR3 region has 13 residues. CDR3 sequence: CASSADRNYGYTF. The DNA for the CDR3 is TGTGCCAGCAGCGCCGACAGGAACTATGGCTACACCTTC.

The genes are TRBV7-9 and TRBJ2-6; TRBD2 is a possible D gene (6 bases). CDR1 and CDR2 (germline): SEHNR, FQNEAQ (reference sequence). The V and J ends lost 5 bases and 2 bases respectively, with 13 bases between them. The CDR3 sequence is 16 residues long. The CDR3 bases are TGTGCCAGCAGCCCGCCCTGGACTACTGGGGCCAACGTCCTGACTTTC. This gives the protein CASSPPWTTGANVLTF.

The chain links TRBV4-2 to TRBJ1-2, with D possibly TRBD1 on 5 matching bases. This CDR3 has 14 amino acids. Germline CDR1 LGHNA, CDR2 YNFKEQ. V lost 2 bases and J lost 8, with 15 bases in between. CDR3 loop: CASSQTGAGSGYTF. The CDR3 DNA follows: TGTGCCAGCAGCCAAACCGGGGCCGGCAGCGGCTACACCTTC.